This T cell receptor beta chain derives from a study of T cell responses to AZD1222 COVID-19 vaccine. Germline-derived CDR1 and CDR2 are SQVTM and ANQGSEA. The V segment lost 0 bases and the J segment 3 bases; nucleotides outside the gene matches: 20. The CDR3 spans 21 residues. The data were produced by immunoSEQ multiplex PCR, yet TCRdb's version contains in-frame clones alone and is incomplete. The data hold fewer than 110,000 clones, with about 85% observed a single time. Overall study findings and caveats: Most donors were white British, females outnumbered males, and clonal diversity was possibly underestimated. Baseline seropositivity characterized only a handful of AZD1222 recipients. Nearly half of spike-specific TCRs reportedly target unmutated variant regions.

With regard to this clone: Its matching antigen is unknown.

This clonotype was obtained from an adult in good health. This sample comprised peripheral blood, obtained on day 0 of AZD1222 vaccination. This chain joins TRBV29-1 and TRBJ1-5; 10 bases agree with TRBD1. The CDR3 DNA is TGCAGCGTTGAAGATGTTTCCCCGGGACAGGGGACAATTGAAACCAATCAGCCCCAGCATTTT. It encodes CSVEDVSPGQGTIETNQPQHF.